The clone carrying this T cell receptor beta chain occurred many times. The junction and the germline gene differ at one end; a read error may be behind it. TCR beta libraries were built with iRepertoire HTBI primers and Arm-PCR of CDR3 regions. TCRdb re-called the multiplex PCR reads through MiXCR, storing one row per CDR3 protein. The sample comprises approximately 210,000 distinct CDR3 sequences, 15% to 20% of which are singletons, and approximately 20% rests with the top ten. The germline V gene has CDR1 SSHAT and CDR2 FNYEAQ (reference sequence). The CDR3 runs to 13 residues. The data belong to a study of regulatory T cells in long-lasting Graves disease. Time point indicated: newly diagnosed GD, antithyroid drugs for less than 3 months. PBMCs provided the RNA from which the TCR library was made. American Thyroid Association guidelines served as the basis for diagnosing Graves' disease.

This chain uses TRBV7-7 with TRBJ2-5; D remains unclear. The receptor was isolated from a female donor with Graves disease. The source material was peripheral blood mononuclear cells (PBMCs), sampled at new diagnosis, from a patient treated with antithyroid drugs. The CDR3 bases are TGTGCTAGCAGCTTGGGAATTCAAGAGACCCAGTACTTC. This codes for CASSLGIQETQYF.